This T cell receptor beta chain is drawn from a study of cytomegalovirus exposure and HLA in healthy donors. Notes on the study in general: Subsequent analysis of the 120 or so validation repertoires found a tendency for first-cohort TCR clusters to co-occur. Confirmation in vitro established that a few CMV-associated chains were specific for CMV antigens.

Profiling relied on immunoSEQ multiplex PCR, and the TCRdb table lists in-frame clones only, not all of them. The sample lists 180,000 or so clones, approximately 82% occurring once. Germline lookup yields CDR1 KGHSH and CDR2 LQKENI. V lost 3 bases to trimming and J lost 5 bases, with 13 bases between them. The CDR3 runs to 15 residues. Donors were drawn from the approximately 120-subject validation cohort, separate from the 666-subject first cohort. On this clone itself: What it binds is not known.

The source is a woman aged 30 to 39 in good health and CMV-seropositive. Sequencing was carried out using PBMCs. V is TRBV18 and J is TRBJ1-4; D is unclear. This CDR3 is CASSPAAGPNEKLFF. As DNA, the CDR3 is TGTGCCAGCTCACCGGCTGCGGGCCCCAATGAAAAACTGTTTTTT.